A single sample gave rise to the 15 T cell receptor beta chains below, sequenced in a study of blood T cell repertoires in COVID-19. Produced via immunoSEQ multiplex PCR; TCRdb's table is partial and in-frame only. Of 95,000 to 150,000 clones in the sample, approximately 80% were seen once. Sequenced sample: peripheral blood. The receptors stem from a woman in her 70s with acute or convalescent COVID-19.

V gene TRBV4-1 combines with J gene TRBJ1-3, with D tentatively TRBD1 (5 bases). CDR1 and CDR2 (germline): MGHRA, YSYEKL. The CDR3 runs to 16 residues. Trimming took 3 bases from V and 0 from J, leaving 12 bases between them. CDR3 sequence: CASSHPQTDSGNTIYF. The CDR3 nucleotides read TGCGCCAGCAGCCATCCACAGACAGACTCTGGAAACACCATATATTTT.

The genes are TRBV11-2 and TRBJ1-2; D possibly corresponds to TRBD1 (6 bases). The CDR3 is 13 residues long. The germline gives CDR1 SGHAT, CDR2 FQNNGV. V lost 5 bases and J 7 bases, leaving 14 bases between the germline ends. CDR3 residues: CASSLRGVRGYTF. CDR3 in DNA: TGTGCCAGCAGCCTCAGGGGTGTTCGTGGCTACACCTTC.

CDR3 bases: TGTGTCTCCGGGGGGACCTATGGCTACACCTTC. Protein: CVSGGTYGYTF. The rearrangement uses TRBV30 and TRBJ1-2; D may be TRBD1 (5 bases). CDR1 is GTSNPN, CDR2 SVGIG, per germline (reference sequence). The CDR3 spans 11 residues.

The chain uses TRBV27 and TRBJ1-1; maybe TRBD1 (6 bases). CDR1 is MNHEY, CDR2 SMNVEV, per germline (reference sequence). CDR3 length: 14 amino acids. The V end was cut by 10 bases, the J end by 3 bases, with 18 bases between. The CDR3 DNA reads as TGTGCCACCCTACTCTTCCAGGGGCACACTGAAGCTTTCTTT. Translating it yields CATLLFQGHTEAFF.

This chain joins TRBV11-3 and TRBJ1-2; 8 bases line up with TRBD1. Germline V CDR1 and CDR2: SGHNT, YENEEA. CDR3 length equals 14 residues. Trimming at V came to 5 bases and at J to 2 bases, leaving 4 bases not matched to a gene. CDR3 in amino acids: CASSTGQGNYGYTF. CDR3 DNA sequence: TGTGCCAGCAGCACTGGACAGGGCAACTATGGCTACACCTTC. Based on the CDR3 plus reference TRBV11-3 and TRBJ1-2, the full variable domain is EAGVVQSPRYKIIEKKQPVAFWCNPISGHNTLYWYLQNLGQGPELLIRYENEEAVDDSQLPKDRFSAERLKGVDSTLKIQPAELGDSAVYLCASSTGQGNYGYTFGSGTRLTVV.

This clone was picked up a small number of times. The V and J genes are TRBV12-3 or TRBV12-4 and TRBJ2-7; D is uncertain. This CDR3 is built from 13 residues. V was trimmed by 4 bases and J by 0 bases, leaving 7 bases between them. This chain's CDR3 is CASSYSHSYEQYF. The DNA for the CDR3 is TGTGCCAGCAGTTACAGCCACTCCTACGAGCAGTACTTC.

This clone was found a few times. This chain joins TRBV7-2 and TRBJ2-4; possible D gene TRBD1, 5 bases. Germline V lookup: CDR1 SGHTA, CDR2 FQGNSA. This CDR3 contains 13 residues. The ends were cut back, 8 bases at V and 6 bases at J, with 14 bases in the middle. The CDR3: CASGVPRGNIQYF. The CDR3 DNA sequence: TGTGCCAGCGGTGTACCAAGGGGAAACATTCAGTACTTC.

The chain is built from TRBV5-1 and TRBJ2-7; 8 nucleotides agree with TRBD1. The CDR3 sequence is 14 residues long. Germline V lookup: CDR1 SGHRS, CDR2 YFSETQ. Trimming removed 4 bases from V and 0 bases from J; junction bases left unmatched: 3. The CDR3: CASSPDRGSYEQYV. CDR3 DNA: TGCGCCAGCAGCCCAGACAGGGGCTCCTACGAGCAGTACGTC.

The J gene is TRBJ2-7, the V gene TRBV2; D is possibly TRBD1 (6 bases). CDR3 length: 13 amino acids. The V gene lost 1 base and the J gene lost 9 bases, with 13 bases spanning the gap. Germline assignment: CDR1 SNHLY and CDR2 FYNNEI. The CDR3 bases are TGTGCCAGCAGTGAAGAAGACAGGTCGGTGCAGTACGTC. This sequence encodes CASSEEDRSVQYV.

DNA of the CDR3: TGTGCCAGCAGCGGTAGCGGGGTAGGGACCGGGGAGCTGTTTTTT. This gives the protein CASSGSGVGTGELFF. The chain is built from TRBV9 and TRBJ2-2; TRBD2 matches 8 bases. Germline CDR1 reads SGDLS; CDR2 reads YYNGEE. Unmatched junction bases numbered 6, after V lost 3 bases and J lost 5 bases. The CDR3 covers 15 residues.

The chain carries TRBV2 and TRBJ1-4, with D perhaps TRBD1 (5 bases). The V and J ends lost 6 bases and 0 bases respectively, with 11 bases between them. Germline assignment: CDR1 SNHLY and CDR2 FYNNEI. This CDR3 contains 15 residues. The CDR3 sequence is CASRPTAATNEKLFF. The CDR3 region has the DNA TGTGCCAGCAGACCGACAGCTGCAACTAATGAAAAACTGTTTTTT.

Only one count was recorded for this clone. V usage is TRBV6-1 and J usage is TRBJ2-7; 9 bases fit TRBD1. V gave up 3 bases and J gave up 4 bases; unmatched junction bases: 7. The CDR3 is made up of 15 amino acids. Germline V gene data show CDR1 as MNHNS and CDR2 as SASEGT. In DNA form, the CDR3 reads TGTGCCAGCAGTGATGTGGGACAGGGTCGGTACGAGCAGTACTTC. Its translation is CASSDVGQGRYEQYF.

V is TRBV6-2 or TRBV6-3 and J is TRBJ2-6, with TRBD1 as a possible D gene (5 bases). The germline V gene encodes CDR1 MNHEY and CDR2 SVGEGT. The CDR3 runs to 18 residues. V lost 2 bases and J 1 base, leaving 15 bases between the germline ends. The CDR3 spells CASSYEGAGVSGANVLTF. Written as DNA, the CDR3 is TGTGCCAGCAGTTACGAAGGGGCTGGTGTTTCTGGGGCCAACGTCCTGACTTTC.

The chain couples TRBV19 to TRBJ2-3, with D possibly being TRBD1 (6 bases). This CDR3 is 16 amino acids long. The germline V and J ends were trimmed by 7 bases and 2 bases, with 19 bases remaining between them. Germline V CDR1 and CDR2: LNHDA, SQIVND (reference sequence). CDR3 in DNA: TGTGCCAGTAACCCATCGATACAGGGTCTCACAGATACGCAGTATTTT. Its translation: CASNPSIQGLTDTQYF.

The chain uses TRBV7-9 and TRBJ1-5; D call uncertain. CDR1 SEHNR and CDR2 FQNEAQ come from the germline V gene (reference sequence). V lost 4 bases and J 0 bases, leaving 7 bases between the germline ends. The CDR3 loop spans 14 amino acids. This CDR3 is CASSSEYSNQPQHF. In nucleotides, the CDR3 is TGTGCCAGCAGCTCCGAGTATAGCAATCAGCCCCAGCATTTT. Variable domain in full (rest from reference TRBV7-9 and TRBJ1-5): DTGVSQNPRHKITKRGQNVTFRCDPISEHNRLYWYRQTLGQGPEFLTYFQNEAQLEKSRLLSDRFSAERPKGSFSTLEIQRTEQGDSAMYLCASSSEYSNQPQHFGDGTRLSIL.